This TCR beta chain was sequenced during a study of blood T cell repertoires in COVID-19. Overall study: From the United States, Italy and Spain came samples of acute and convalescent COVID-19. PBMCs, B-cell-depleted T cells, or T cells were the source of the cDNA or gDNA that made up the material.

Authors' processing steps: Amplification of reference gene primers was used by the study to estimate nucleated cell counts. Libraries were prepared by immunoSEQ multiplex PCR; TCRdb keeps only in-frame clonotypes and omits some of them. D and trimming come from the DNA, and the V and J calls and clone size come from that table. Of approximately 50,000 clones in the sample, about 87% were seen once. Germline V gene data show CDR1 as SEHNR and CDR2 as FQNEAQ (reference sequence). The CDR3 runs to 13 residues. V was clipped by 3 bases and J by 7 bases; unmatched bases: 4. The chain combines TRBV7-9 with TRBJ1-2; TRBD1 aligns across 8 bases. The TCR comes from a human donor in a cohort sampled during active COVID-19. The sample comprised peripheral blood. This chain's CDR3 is CASSFQGAPGYTF. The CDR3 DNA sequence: TGTGCCAGCAGCTTCCAGGGGGCGCCTGGCTACACCTTC.